This T cell receptor beta chain came from a study of vaccination effects on CD4 cells after COVID-19. Antigen-specific CD4+ T cells were expanded with viral peptide pools in the ViraFEST assay before sequencing. Upon completion of around 9 days in culture, CD4+ T cells were isolated. Nobody among the vaccine recipients had prior SARS-CoV-2 infection (nucleocapsid antibodies were negative). In its sample, this clone ranks as medium-sized. The antigen is not known. In germline, CDR1 is SEHNR, CDR2 FQNEAQ (reference sequence). The ends were cut back, 9 bases at V and 4 bases at J, with 16 bases in the middle. The CDR3 covers 14 residues. The table came from immunoSEQ multiplex PCR; TCRdb's copy has only in-frame clones and leaves some out. The data contain about 24,000 clones, 55% to 75% of them singletons.

This receptor was taken from a human donor who received a COVID-19 vaccine. Sample: CD4+ T cells from PBMCs cultured with HCoV-OC43 spike peptides, taken before COVID-19 vaccination. Subset of the sample: HCoV-OC43 spike overlapping peptide pool stimulation. The chain employs TRBV7-9 and TRBJ2-1; D is ambiguous. The CDR3 region is CARKIGPLYNEQFF. In nucleotides, the CDR3 is TGTGCCAGAAAAATAGGGCCCTTATACAATGAGCAGTTCTTC.